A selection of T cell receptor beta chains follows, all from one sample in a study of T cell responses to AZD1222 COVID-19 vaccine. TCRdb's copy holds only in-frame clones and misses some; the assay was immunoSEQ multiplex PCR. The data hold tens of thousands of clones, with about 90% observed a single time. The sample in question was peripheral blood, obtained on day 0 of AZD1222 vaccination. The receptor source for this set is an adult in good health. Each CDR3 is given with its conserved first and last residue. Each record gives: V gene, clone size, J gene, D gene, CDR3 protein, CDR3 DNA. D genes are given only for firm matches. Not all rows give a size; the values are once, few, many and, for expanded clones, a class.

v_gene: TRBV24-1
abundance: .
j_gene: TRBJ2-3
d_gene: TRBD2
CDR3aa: CATSDPGGPSGDTQYF
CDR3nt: TGTGCCACCAGTGACCCGGGGGGACCGTCCGGGGATACGCAGTATTTT

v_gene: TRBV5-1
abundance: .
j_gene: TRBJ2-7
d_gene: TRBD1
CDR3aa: CASSGRTGGASLYEQYF
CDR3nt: TGCGCCAGCAGCGGGCGGACAGGGGGCGCTTCTCTCTACGAGCAGTACTTC

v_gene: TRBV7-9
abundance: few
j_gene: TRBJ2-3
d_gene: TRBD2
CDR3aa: CASSLGTSGDTQYF
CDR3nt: TGTGCCAGCAGCTTAGGGACTAGTGGAGATACGCAGTATTTT

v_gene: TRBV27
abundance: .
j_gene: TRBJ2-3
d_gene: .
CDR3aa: CASRGWGGTWRNTQYF
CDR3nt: TGTGCCAGCAGGGGATGGGGAGGTACTTGGAGAAATACGCAGTATTTT

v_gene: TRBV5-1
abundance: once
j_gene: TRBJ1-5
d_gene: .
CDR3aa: CASSLEYGSGQPQHF
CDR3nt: TGCGCCAGCAGCTTGGAATACGGGTCGGGACAGCCCCAGCATTTT

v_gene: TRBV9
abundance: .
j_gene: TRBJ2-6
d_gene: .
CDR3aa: CASSVGSSGANVLTF
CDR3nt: TGTGCCAGCAGCGTAGGGAGCTCTGGGGCCAACGTCCTGACTTTC

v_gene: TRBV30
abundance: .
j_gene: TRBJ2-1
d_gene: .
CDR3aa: CAWSVSAGDHEQFF
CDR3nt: TGTGCCTGGAGTGTATCGGCAGGCGACCATGAGCAGTTCTTC

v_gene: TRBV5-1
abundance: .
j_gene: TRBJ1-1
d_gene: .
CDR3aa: CASSFSRDTEAFF
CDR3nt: TGCGCCAGCAGCTTTAGCAGGGACACTGAAGCTTTCTTT

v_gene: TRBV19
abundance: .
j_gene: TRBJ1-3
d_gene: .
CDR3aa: CASRAGSGSGNTIYF
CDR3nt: TGTGCCAGTAGGGCCGGCTCCGGCTCTGGAAACACCATATATTTT

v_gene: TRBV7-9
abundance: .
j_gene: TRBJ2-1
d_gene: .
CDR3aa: CASSLIADEQFF
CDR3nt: TGTGCCAGCAGCTTAATTGCGGATGAGCAGTTCTTC

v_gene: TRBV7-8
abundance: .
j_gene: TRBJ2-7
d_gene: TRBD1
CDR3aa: CASSAGTASSYEQYF
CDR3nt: TGTGCCAGCAGCGCCGGGACAGCGAGCTCCTACGAGCAGTACTTC

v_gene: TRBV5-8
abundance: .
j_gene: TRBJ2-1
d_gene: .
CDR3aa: CASSSEKGNWDEQFF
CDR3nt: TGTGCCAGCAGCTCCGAGAAGGGTAACTGGGATGAGCAGTTCTTC

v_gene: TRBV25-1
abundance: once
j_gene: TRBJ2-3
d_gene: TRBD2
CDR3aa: CASTSGPLSTDTQYF
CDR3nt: TGTGCCAGCACTAGCGGGCCTTTGAGCACAGATACGCAGTATTTT

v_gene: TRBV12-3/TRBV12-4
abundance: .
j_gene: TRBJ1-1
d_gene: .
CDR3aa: CASSGGLAAFF
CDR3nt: TGTGCCAGCAGCGGGGGCTTAGCGGCTTTCTTT

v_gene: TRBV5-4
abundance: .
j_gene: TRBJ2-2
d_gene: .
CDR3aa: CASSTPGLNTGELFF
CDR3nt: TGTGCCAGCAGCACCCCAGGGCTGAACACCGGGGAGCTGTTTTTT

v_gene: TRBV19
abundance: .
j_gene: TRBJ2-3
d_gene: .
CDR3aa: CASSRWGISTDTQYF
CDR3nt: TGTGCCAGTAGTCGTTGGGGGATCAGCACAGATACGCAGTATTTT

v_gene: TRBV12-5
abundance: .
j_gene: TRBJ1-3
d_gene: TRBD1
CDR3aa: CASGLWTGHSGNTIYF
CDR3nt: TGTGCTAGTGGTTTGTGGACAGGGCACTCTGGAAACACCATATATTTT

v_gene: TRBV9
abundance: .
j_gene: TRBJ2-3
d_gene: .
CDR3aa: CASSGRGRSADTQYF
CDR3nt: TGTGCCAGCAGCGGGAGGGGACGAAGCGCAGATACGCAGTATTTT

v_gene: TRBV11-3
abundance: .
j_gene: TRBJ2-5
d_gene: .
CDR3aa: CASSRGRGTQETQYF
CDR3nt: TGTGCCAGCAGCAGAGGACGCGGGACTCAAGAGACCCAGTACTTC

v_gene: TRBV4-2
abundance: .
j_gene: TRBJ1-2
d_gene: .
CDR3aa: CASSFKEGALPNYGYTF
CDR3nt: TGTGCCAGCAGTTTCAAGGAGGGTGCACTGCCTAACTATGGCTACACCTTC

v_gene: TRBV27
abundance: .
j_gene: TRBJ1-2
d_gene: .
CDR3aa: CASSLSVQGGRYGYTF
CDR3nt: TGTGCCAGCAGTTTATCGGTGCAGGGAGGACGCTATGGCTACACCTTC

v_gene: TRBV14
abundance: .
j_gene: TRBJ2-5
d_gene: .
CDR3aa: CASSQPRGRETQYF
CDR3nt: TGTGCCAGCAGCCAACCCCGGGGGCGAGAGACCCAGTACTTC